These 30 T cell receptor beta chains came from one sample sequenced in a study of cytomegalovirus exposure and HLA in healthy donors. The protocol was immunoSEQ multiplex PCR, while the TCRdb copy is restricted to in-frame clones and leaves out a portion. The data hold 250,000 to 350,000 clones, with 80% to 90% observed a single time. The specimen was PBMCs. The receptors were gathered from a woman aged 18-35 years in good health and CMV-seronegative.

The chain employs TRBV7-3 and TRBJ2-5; no clear D gene. Between the trimmed V and J ends, which lost 4 bases and 1 base, there was a span of 7 bases. This CDR3 region has 13 residues. Germline V gene lookup returns CDR1 SGHTA and CDR2 FQGTGA. The CDR3 coding sequence is TGTGCCAGCAGCTCAACCGTCCAAGAGACCCAGTACTTC. It encodes CASSSTVQETQYF.

V and J are TRBV5-1 and TRBJ1-2; weak D call: TRBD1 (5 bases). The germline V gene has CDR1 SGHRS and CDR2 YFSETQ. The CDR3 loop spans 13 amino acids. V was cut by 2 bases and J by 6 bases, with 11 bases left in between. The CDR3 sequence is CASSFEGGDGYTF. The CDR3 coding sequence is TGCGCCAGCAGCTTCGAAGGAGGGGATGGCTACACCTTC.

The chain carries TRBV11-2 and TRBJ2-3, with no clear D. V shed 2 bases and J shed 0 bases, with 9 bases lying between them. CDR3 size: 15 residues. Germline-derived CDR1 and CDR2 are SGHAT and FQNNGV. The CDR3: CASSLTDGSTDTQYF. The CDR3 region has the DNA TGTGCCAGCAGCTTAACAGACGGAAGCACAGATACGCAGTATTTT.

The genes are TRBV4-1 and TRBJ2-1, with 10 bases fitting TRBD2. Germline V gene lookup returns CDR1 MGHRA and CDR2 YSYEKL. This CDR3 has 15 residues. V lost 4 bases and J lost 5; bases outside the gene matches: 5. The CDR3, as DNA: TGCGCCAGCAGCCCTAGCGGGAGTGAAAACAATGAGCAGTTCTTC. It encodes CASSPSGSENNEQFF.

J is TRBJ2-7 and V is TRBV19; perhaps TRBD1 as D (6 bases). Germline CDR1 reads LNHDA; CDR2 reads SQIVND (reference sequence). CDR3 length equals 16 residues. The V end was cut by 4 bases, the J end by 0 bases, with 16 bases between. The DNA for the CDR3 is TGTGCCAGTAGTACGGACCAGGGGTTATTCTCCTACGAGCAGTACTTC. Translating gives CASSTDQGLFSYEQYF.

CDR3 coding DNA: TGTGCCAGCAGCCTTCCGACAGCCTCCTACGAGCAGTACTTC. Its protein product is CASSLPTASYEQYF. The chain is built from TRBV13 and TRBJ2-7; D perhaps matches TRBD1 (5 bases). Germline V gene lookup returns CDR1 PRHDT and CDR2 FYEKMQ (reference sequence). This CDR3 comprises 14 residues. The ends were cut back, 5 bases at V and 0 bases at J, with 11 bases in the middle.

The chain combines TRBV5-1 with TRBJ2-7; TRBD1 agrees at 7 bases. Trimming cost V 4 bases and J 2 bases; bases outside gene matches: 9. The germline CDR1 and CDR2 sequences are SGHRS and YFSETQ. This CDR3 has 15 residues. The DNA of the CDR3 is TGCGCCAGCAGCCCCGGGACAGAGGTTCCCTACGAGCAGTACTTC. It is translated as CASSPGTEVPYEQYF.

The chain uses TRBV6-4 and TRBJ1-5; possible D gene TRBD1, 5 bases. Germline loops: CDR1 MRHNA, CDR2 SNTAGT. The CDR3 runs 17 residues. Trimming took 0 bases from V and 4 from J, leaving 16 bases between them. CDR3 nucleotide sequence: TGTGCCAGCAGTGACTCCCGCCGGGGGACGGGGAATCAGCCCCAGCATTTT. It codes for CASSDSRRGTGNQPQHF.

CDR3 in DNA: TGTGCCAGCTGGTGGACAGGGGTCTATGGCTACACCTTC. Protein: CASWWTGVYGYTF. V usage is TRBV6-1 and J usage is TRBJ1-2; 9 positions match TRBD1. Germline V gives CDR1 MNHNS, CDR2 SASEGT. V lost 8 bases, J lost 4 bases, and 5 bases stayed unmatched. This CDR3 has 13 residues.

This chain uses TRBV28 with TRBJ2-7, with 14 bases matching TRBD2. Germline lookup yields CDR1 MDHEN and CDR2 SYDVKM. The CDR3 has 16 residues. The ends lost 5 bases at V and 4 bases at J; junction bases unmatched: 7. This CDR3 reads CASSPWTSGRPYEQYF. Here the CDR3 DNA reads TGTGCCAGCAGTCCTTGGACTAGCGGGAGGCCATACGAGCAGTACTTC.

This rearrangement joins TRBV18 to TRBJ2-2; 8 nucleotides align to TRBD1. This CDR3 region has 17 residues. V shed 1 base and J 3 bases; nucleotides not matched to a gene: 7. The germline gives CDR1 KGHSH, CDR2 LQKENI. CDR3 DNA sequence: TGTGCCAGCTCACCACTCTGGACAGGGCCGGACACCGGGGAGCTGTTTTTT. It translates to CASSPLWTGPDTGELFF.

The chain uses TRBV4-3 and TRBJ2-7; 12 bases fit TRBD1. CDR3 length: 15 amino acids. Germline CDR1 reads LGHNA; CDR2 reads YSLEER. J was trimmed by 5 bases and V by 2 bases; bases with no gene match: 4. CDR3 nucleotides: TGCGCCAGCAGCCAACCGGGACAGGGGGCAAACGAGCAGTACTTC. This codes for CASSQPGQGANEQYF.

The chain employs TRBV1 and TRBJ2-3; no check of the table's D call, TRBD2, against the DNA was made. TRBV1 is a pseudogene locus. This CDR3 has 15 residues. CDR3 nucleotides: TGCACCAGCAGCCAAGAGGCGGATAGCACAGATACGCAGTATTTT. Protein sequence: CTSSQEADSTDTQYF.

The genes are TRBV5-4 and TRBJ2-3, with TRBD2 matching over 8 bases. V gave up 4 bases and J gave up 2 bases; unmatched junction bases: 21. The V gene's germline CDR1 is SGHNT and CDR2 YYREEE (reference sequence). The CDR3 has 20 amino acids. CDR3 bases: TGTGCCAGCAGCCCTGTGGCTAGCGGGTCTGACTGGTTCTTCACAGATACGCAGTATTTT. Translating it yields CASSPVASGSDWFFTDTQYF. The variable domain in full, completed from reference TRBV5-4 and TRBJ2-3, reads ETGVTQSPTHLIKTRGQQVTLRCSSQSGHNTVSWYQQALGQGPQFIFQYYREEENGRGNFPPRFSGLQFPNYSSELNVNALELDDSALYLCASSPVASGSDWFFTDTQYFGPGTRLTVL.

This clone was picked up a small number of times. The rearrangement joins TRBV25-1 to TRBJ1-2; maybe TRBD1 (5 bases). Germline V lookup: CDR1 MGHDK, CDR2 SYGVNS. The V gene lost 6 bases and the J gene lost 8 bases, with 13 bases spanning the gap. The length of the CDR3 is 12 residues. CDR3 in DNA: TGTGCCAGCAGGCGAACGGGGGACGGCTACACCTTC. Translation: CASRRTGDGYTF.

This clone was seen only once. Here the CDR3 DNA reads TGCAGTGCTAGCCTCCGGGGGGAGCAGTTCTTC. Translation: CSASLRGEQFF. The chain joins TRBV20-1 to TRBJ2-1, with TRBD2 as a possible D gene (6 bases). This CDR3 comprises 11 residues. From germline, CDR1 is DFQATT and CDR2 SNEGSKA (reference sequence). V was cut by 3 bases and J by 10 bases, with 10 bases left in between.

V and J are TRBV10-3 and TRBJ2-2, with 9 bases aligning to TRBD1. Germline V gene sequence: CDR1 ENHRY, CDR2 SYGVKD. There are 14 residues in the CDR3. With 8 bases clipped from V and 6 bases from J, the junction kept 7 bases outside the gene matches. Written as DNA, the CDR3 is TGTGCCATCCTGGGACAGGGTGGTTCCGGGGAGCTGTTTTTT. Protein product: CAILGQGGSGELFF.

On this clone: The junction differs from germline at one of its ends, possibly a read error. The chain uses TRBV7-7 and TRBJ2-5; 7 nucleotides align to TRBD2. The V gene's germline CDR1 is SSHAT and CDR2 FNYEAQ (reference sequence). The CDR3 is 15 residues long. As DNA, the CDR3 is TGTGCTAGCAGCTTATCTACCATCGGGGGGGAGACCCAGTACTTC. This gives the protein CASSLSTIGGETQYF.

J is TRBJ1-1 and V is TRBV7-9; no clear D gene. CDR1 is SEHNR, CDR2 FQNEAQ, per germline (reference sequence). Trimming stripped 1 base from V and 7 bases from J, with 4 bases between. The CDR3 contains 11 residues. CDR3 sequence (DNA): TGTGCCAGCAGCTTAGGCGTTGAAGCTTTCTTT. This sequence encodes CASSLGVEAFF.

The CDR3 sequence is CASSAGLTNEQFF. In DNA form, the CDR3 reads TGTGCCAGCAGCGCCGGACTAACGAATGAGCAGTTCTTC. The V and J genes are TRBV9 and TRBJ2-1; D perhaps matches TRBD2 (6 bases). The germline V and J ends were trimmed by 3 bases and 7 bases, with 11 bases remaining between them. Germline CDR1 SGDLS, CDR2 YYNGEE. The CDR3 is 13 amino acids.

This chain uses TRBV6-6 with TRBJ2-3; 7 bases agree with TRBD1. Germline values: CDR1 MNHNY, CDR2 SVGAGI (reference sequence). The CDR3 loop spans 16 amino acids. V shed 2 bases, J shed 0 bases, and the junction held 5 bases outside the gene matches. The CDR3 bases are TGTGCCAGCAGTTACCAGGGGGTCTCTAGCACAGATACGCAGTATTTT. Amino acids: CASSYQGVSSTDTQYF.

The sample holds a few counts of this clone. The chain uses TRBV27 and TRBJ1-2, with 8 nucleotides matching TRBD1. CDR3 length: 14 amino acids. Germline V CDR1 and CDR2: MNHEY, SMNVEV (reference sequence). V gave up 6 bases and J gave up 4 bases; unmatched junction bases: 7. CDR3 sequence: CASRLGQASYGYTF. CDR3 in DNA: TGTGCCAGCAGACTGGGACAGGCATCCTATGGCTACACCTTC.

This sequence joins TRBV5-6 and TRBJ2-1, with D uncertain. The CDR3 has 18 residues. V shed 6 bases and J shed 0 bases, with 22 bases lying between them. Germline V lookup: CDR1 SGHDT, CDR2 YYEEEE. CDR3: CASTQNPPFESSYNEQFF. CDR3 nucleotide sequence: TGTGCCAGCACCCAAAATCCCCCTTTTGAGAGCTCCTACAATGAGCAGTTCTTC.

The V gene is TRBV29-1, the J gene TRBJ2-1; 11 nucleotides line up with TRBD2. V was pared by 2 bases and J by 7 bases, with 4 bases of the junction left unmatched. This CDR3 has 14 amino acids. Looked up from germline, CDR1 is SQVTM and CDR2 is ANQGSEA. DNA of the CDR3: TGCAGCGTTGAATTTAGCGGGAGGGGAAATGAGCAGTTCTTC. Translated, it gives CSVEFSGRGNEQFF.

The genes are TRBV2 and TRBJ2-1; D is ambiguous. V was trimmed by 5 bases and J by 5 bases, leaving 16 bases between them. Germline V gene data show CDR1 as SNHLY and CDR2 as FYNNEI. The CDR3 consists of 15 residues. The CDR3 protein is CASSLDRPEHNEQFF. Written as DNA, the CDR3 is TGTGCCAGCAGTTTAGACCGGCCGGAGCACAATGAGCAGTTCTTC. Together with reference TRBV2 and TRBJ2-1, the CDR3 gives the full variable domain: EPEVTQTPSHQVTQMGQEVILRCVPISNHLYFYWYRQILGQKVEFLVSFYNNEISEKSEIFDDQFSVERPDGSNFTLKIRSTKLEDSAMYFCASSLDRPEHNEQFFGPGTRLTVL.

V and J are TRBV7-9 and TRBJ2-7; 8 positions match TRBD1. Germline values: CDR1 SEHNR, CDR2 FQNEAQ (reference sequence). V trimming: 4 bases; J trimming: 6 bases; junction bases outside the gene matches: 5. This CDR3 comprises 13 residues. The DNA for the CDR3 is TGTGCCAGCAGCTACGGACAGGGAGGCGAGCAGTACTTC. Protein: CASSYGQGGEQYF. Full variable domain (rest looked up from reference TRBV7-9 and TRBJ2-7): DTGVSQNPRHKITKRGQNVTFRCDPISEHNRLYWYRQTLGQGPEFLTYFQNEAQLEKSRLLSDRFSAERPKGSFSTLEIQRTEQGDSAMYLCASSYGQGGEQYFGPGTRLTVT.

The chain recombines TRBV4-3 with TRBJ2-2, with D maybe TRBD1 (6 bases). There are 19 residues in the CDR3. From germline, CDR1 is LGHNA and CDR2 YSLEER. V was shortened by 4 bases and J by 0 bases, with 21 bases between the two germline ends. The CDR3 sequence: CASSPSASGAIANTGELFF. In DNA form, the CDR3 reads TGCGCCAGCAGCCCCTCGGCTTCAGGGGCTATCGCGAACACCGGGGAGCTGTTTTTT.

This chain joins TRBV6-1 and TRBJ2-3; TRBD1 matches at 8 bases. CDR3 size: 16 residues. V was pared by 4 bases and J by 2 bases, with 8 bases of the junction left unmatched. The V gene's germline CDR1 is MNHNS and CDR2 SASEGT. CDR3: CASSGRGPPYTDTQYF. CDR3 nucleotides: TGTGCCAGCAGTGGCAGGGGGCCCCCTTACACAGATACGCAGTATTTT.

This chain joins TRBV27 and TRBJ2-7; 7 bases fit TRBD2. This CDR3 region has 15 residues. Germline lookup yields CDR1 MNHEY and CDR2 SMNVEV (reference sequence). V gave up 3 bases and J gave up 2 bases; unmatched junction bases: 7. The CDR3 sequence: CASSLLSGRAYEQYF. CDR3 nucleotide sequence: TGTGCCAGCAGTTTGTTGTCAGGGAGGGCCTACGAGCAGTACTTC.

The V and J genes are TRBV2 and TRBJ2-1; 7 bases map to TRBD2. The CDR3 is 15 residues long. CDR1 and CDR2 from the germline V gene are SNHLY and FYNNEI. With V trimmed by 6 bases and J by 6 bases, 11 bases remained unmatched. The CDR3, as DNA: TGTGCCAGCAGCGACACTAGCGCCCGTCCCAATGAGCAGTTCTTC. Amino acid sequence: CASSDTSARPNEQFF.